The 23 T cell receptor beta chains listed next were all sequenced from one sample in a study of blood T cell repertoires in COVID-19. Here immunoSEQ multiplex PCR was the method, and the copy in TCRdb shows in-frame clones only, minus some. The sample lists more than 200,000 clones; about 90% were seen once. Sample: PBMCs or T cells enriched from blood (not recorded which). These receptors came from a woman aged 30 to 39 with acute COVID-19.

The chain recombines TRBV5-1 with TRBJ2-5; tentative D call: TRBD1 (5 bases). Trimming left V 4 bases short and J 4 bases short, with 11 bases between. Germline lookup yields CDR1 SGHRS and CDR2 YFSETQ. There are 13 residues in the CDR3. The CDR3 bases are TGCGCCAGCAGCCCCGGGCAGGGAGAGACCCAGTACTTC. Translated: CASSPGQGETQYF.

The chain joins TRBV5-5 to TRBJ2-3; no clear D. The V end lost 2 bases, the J end lost 0 bases, and 4 bases lay between the germline ends. CDR3 length equals 13 residues. In germline, CDR1 is SGHKS, CDR2 YYEKEE (reference sequence). The chain's CDR3 is CASSFKSTDTQYF. The CDR3 bases are TGTGCCAGCAGCTTTAAAAGCACAGATACGCAGTATTTT. The full variable domain, its missing parts supplied by reference TRBV5-5 and TRBJ2-3, is DAGVTQSPTHLIKTRGQQVTLRCSPISGHKSVSWYQQVLGQGPQFIFQYYEKEERGRGNFPDRFSARQFPNYSSELNVNALLLGDSALYLCASSFKSTDTQYFGPGTRLTVL.

This clone was recorded only once. This chain connects TRBV15 to TRBJ2-5; 15 positions match TRBD2. Germline CDR1 and CDR2: LNHNV and YYDKDF (reference sequence). This CDR3 is 17 amino acids long. V was pared by 3 bases and J by 5 bases, with 7 bases of the junction left unmatched. CDR3 residues: CATSRAPGLAGGETQYF. DNA for the CDR3: TGTGCCACCAGCAGGGCCCCGGGACTAGCGGGAGGTGAGACCCAGTACTTC.

V gene TRBV15 combines with J gene TRBJ1-2; 11 bases match TRBD1. Trimming at V came to 0 bases and at J to 6 bases, leaving 6 bases not matched to a gene. The CDR3 is 16 residues long. The germline CDR1 and CDR2 sequences are LNHNV and YYDKDF (reference sequence). The CDR3 protein is CATSRDRDRGGNGYTF. DNA of the CDR3: TGTGCCACCAGCAGAGATAGGGACAGGGGGGGAAATGGCTACACCTTC.

The chain combines TRBV24-1 with TRBJ2-3; 9 bases line up with TRBD1. CDR1 and CDR2 from the germline V gene are KGHDR and SFDVKD. The CDR3 is made up of 17 amino acids. V gave up 2 bases and J gave up 6 bases; unmatched junction bases: 11. The DNA for the CDR3 is TGTGCCACCAGTGATTCCGGGACAGGGATTTTCGAGGATACGCAGTATTTT. Protein: CATSDSGTGIFEDTQYF.

This clone was recorded once. The chain combines TRBV19 with TRBJ1-2; possible D gene TRBD1, 6 bases. This CDR3 contains 16 residues. Germline V gene sequence: CDR1 LNHDA, CDR2 SQIVND (reference sequence). Trimming left V 5 bases short and J 1 base short, with 17 bases between. The CDR3 DNA sequence: TGTGCCAGTAGTTCTTCACCGGACAGAAGTAACTATGGCTACACCTTC. This sequence encodes CASSSSPDRSNYGYTF.

The J gene is TRBJ2-7, the V gene TRBV29-1, with TRBD1 identical over 9 bases. Germline loops: CDR1 SQVTM, CDR2 ANQGSEA. V lost 6 bases and J lost 3; bases outside the gene matches: 6. The CDR3 is made up of 13 amino acids. This CDR3 reads CSVRLGQGYEQYF. The CDR3 DNA is TGCAGCGTCCGGCTGGGACAGGGCTACGAGCAGTACTTC.

The gene calls are TRBV18 and TRBJ2-7; tentative D call: TRBD1 (6 bases). CDR1 and CDR2 from the germline V gene are KGHSH and LQKENI. V dropped 6 bases and J dropped 5 bases, with 11 bases sitting between them. The CDR3 has 12 residues. CDR3 protein: CASSPDRNEQYF. The CDR3 region has the DNA TGTGCCAGCTCGCCCGACAGGAACGAGCAGTACTTC.

This chain uses TRBV7-2 with TRBJ2-7; TRBD2 aligns across 9 bases. With 7 bases clipped from V and 4 bases from J, the junction kept 17 bases outside the gene matches. There are 17 residues in the CDR3. Germline CDR1 SGHTA, CDR2 FQGNSA. DNA for the CDR3: TGTGCCAGCACCCCTCGGGCTAGCGGGATCCTTGGGTACGAGCAGTACTTC. Translated, it gives CASTPRASGILGYEQYF.

This chain links TRBV9 with TRBJ2-7, with D unclear. Per the germline V gene, CDR1 is SGDLS and CDR2 is YYNGEE. The V and J ends lost 0 bases and 5 bases respectively, with 15 bases between them. The CDR3 consists of 15 residues. The DNA of the CDR3 is TGTGCCAGCAGCGTAGGTCTCGAGACATATCACGAGCAGTACTTC. Amino acids: CASSVGLETYHEQYF.

The chain joins TRBV27 to TRBJ1-5; possibly TRBD1 for D (5 bases). Germline CDR1 MNHEY, CDR2 SMNVEV (reference sequence). V was shortened by 7 bases and J by 6 bases, with 16 bases between the two germline ends. The CDR3 length is 14 residues. The DNA for the CDR3 is TGTGCCAGCAACACGGGGGGTGTCGGTCAGCCCCAGCATTTT. As protein: CASNTGGVGQPQHF.

The chain employs TRBV28 and TRBJ1-1; a possible D gene is TRBD1 (6 bases). Trimming pared 6 bases from V and 10 bases from J, leaving 15 bases between. This CDR3 spans 12 amino acids. Germline CDR1 is MDHEN and CDR2 is SYDVKM. CDR3 nucleotides: TGTGCCAGCAGGGCCCAGGGGCGCGTAGCTTTCTTT. Protein product: CASRAQGRVAFF. Full variable domain (rest looked up from reference TRBV28 and TRBJ1-1): DVKVTQSSRYLVKRTGEKVFLECVQDMDHENMFWYRQDPGLGLRLIYFSYDVKMKEKGDIPEGYSVSREKKERFSLILESASTNQTSMYLCASRAQGRVAFFGQGTRLTVV.

The rearrangement uses TRBV21-1 and TRBJ2-5; TRBD1 is taken as the D call from the table, unchecked against the DNA. TRBV21-1 is annotated as a pseudogene. The CDR3 runs 17 residues. DNA of the CDR3: TGTGCCAGCAGCAAGGCTCCGGGACAAAGCAAGGGGGAGACCCAGTACTTC. Translating gives CASSKAPGQSKGETQYF.

The chain recombines TRBV4-1 with TRBJ1-1; D is unresolved. The CDR3 is 14 amino acids. Between the trimmed V and J ends, which lost 2 bases and 1 base, there was a span of 8 bases. Per the germline V gene, CDR1 is MGHRA and CDR2 is YSYEKL. CDR3 nucleotide sequence: TGCGCCAGCAGCCAACAGAGACAGAACACTGAAGCTTTCTTT. It codes for CASSQQRQNTEAFF.

The chain combines TRBV5-1 with TRBJ1-5; no clear D. This CDR3 contains 11 residues. Germline V gives CDR1 SGHRS, CDR2 YFSETQ. Trimming left V 2 bases short and J 9 bases short, with 6 bases between. The DNA of the CDR3 is TGCGCCAGCAGCTTTGCTACGCCCCAGCATTTT. Residues: CASSFATPQHF.

In this sample, this clone turned up a few times. This chain links TRBV7-2 with TRBJ2-7, with 13 nucleotides matching TRBD2. This CDR3 comprises 16 residues. Looked up from germline, CDR1 is SGHTA and CDR2 is FQGNSA. Trimming at V came to 0 bases and at J to 5 bases, leaving 4 bases not matched to a gene. The DNA of the CDR3 is TGTGCCAGCAGCTTAGCGGCGACTAGCGGGAGGAACGAGCAGTACTTC. Translated: CASSLAATSGRNEQYF.

The chain combines TRBV7-8 with TRBJ1-5; 11 bases are shared with TRBD1. V lost 5 bases to trimming and J lost 2 bases; unmatched junction nucleotides: 11. Germline V gene data show CDR1 as SGHVS and CDR2 as FQNEAQ. This CDR3 is 18 amino acids long. The CDR3 region is CASSEGQGVISGNQPQHF. CDR3 nucleotide sequence: TGTGCCAGCAGCGAGGGACAGGGGGTAATCAGCGGCAATCAGCCCCAGCATTTT.

This clone was detected only a few times. The rearrangement uses TRBV28 and TRBJ2-2; D unresolved. The CDR3 loop spans 14 amino acids. Germline loops: CDR1 MDHEN, CDR2 SYDVKM. V was shortened by 2 bases and J by 2 bases, with 6 bases between the two germline ends. CDR3 amino acids: CASSLRVNTGELFF. Written as DNA, the CDR3 is TGTGCCAGCAGTTTAAGAGTAAACACCGGGGAGCTGTTTTTT.

V is TRBV9 and J is TRBJ2-4; 7 bases map to TRBD2. The CDR3 has 16 residues. V lost 3 bases, J lost 1 base, and 7 bases stayed unmatched. Germline V lookup: CDR1 SGDLS, CDR2 YYNGEE. The chain's CDR3 is CASSDGTNEAKNIQYF. In nucleotides, the CDR3 is TGTGCCAGCAGCGACGGGACTAACGAGGCCAAAAACATTCAGTACTTC.

The chain carries TRBV9 and TRBJ2-2, with TRBD2 matching 9 bases. V trimming: 0 bases; J trimming: 4 bases; junction bases outside the gene matches: 4. This CDR3 contains 16 residues. CDR1 is SGDLS, CDR2 YYNGEE, per germline. The CDR3: CASSVVAGASTGELFF. The CDR3 region has the DNA TGTGCCAGCAGCGTAGTAGCGGGGGCGAGCACCGGGGAGCTGTTTTTT. Based on the CDR3 plus reference TRBV9 and TRBJ2-2, the full variable domain is DSGVTQTPKHLITATGQRVTLRCSPRSGDLSVYWYQQSLDQGLQFLIQYYNGEERAKGNILERFSAQQFPDLHSELNLSSLELGDSALYFCASSVVAGASTGELFFGEGSRLTVL.

The chain couples TRBV10-3 to TRBJ1-6, with TRBD1 as a possible D gene (5 bases). With 3 bases removed from V and 1 base from J, the gap between germline ends came to 10 bases. Per germline, CDR1 ENHRY and CDR2 SYGVKD. The CDR3 sequence is 16 residues long. The CDR3 region is CAISDREVSYNSPLHF. Here the CDR3 DNA reads TGTGCCATCAGTGACAGGGAAGTGTCCTATAATTCACCCCTCCACTTT.

The chain links TRBV5-8 to TRBJ2-6; no reliable D call. The CDR3 extends over 17 amino acids. Germline-derived CDR1 and CDR2 are SGHTS and YDEGEE. Trimming shortened V by 0 bases and J by 2 bases, and 12 bases separated the two germline ends. This CDR3 is CASSLVERLAGANVLTF. The CDR3, as DNA: TGTGCCAGCAGCTTGGTCGAGCGTTTAGCTGGGGCCAACGTCCTGACTTTC.

This clone has a single count. This chain uses TRBV19 with TRBJ1-4; weak D call: TRBD1 (5 bases). Per germline, CDR1 LNHDA and CDR2 SQIVND (reference sequence). The CDR3 totals 18 residues. The germline V and J ends were trimmed by 5 bases and 2 bases, with 21 bases remaining between them. CDR3 amino acids: CASSEPWQGGWTNEKLFF. The CDR3 DNA sequence: TGTGCCAGTAGTGAACCCTGGCAGGGAGGGTGGACTAATGAAAAACTGTTTTTT.